This TCR beta chain was identified in a study of blood T cell repertoires in COVID-19. The CDR3 is made up of 16 amino acids. Looked up from germline, CDR1 is SGHVS and CDR2 is FQNEAQ. V was trimmed by 5 bases and J by 7 bases, leaving 24 bases between them. Repertoires were generated with immunoSEQ multiplex PCR, while TCRdb's copy carries only in-frame clones and drops some. The sample contains tens of thousands of clones, about four fifths of which appear only once. The sequence was collected from a young man with COVID-19, enrolled during active disease. The genes are TRBV7-8 and TRBJ2-7; D might be TRBD2 (6 bases). Sequencing was performed on peripheral blood. The CDR3 nucleotides are TGTGCCAGCAGCCTCCACCCTACACTAGCCTTAGGGGAGCAGTACTTC. It codes for CASSLHPTLALGEQYF.